This T cell receptor beta chain was retrieved from a study of shared clonotypes between healthy human individuals. The study, taken as a whole, reports: Clonotype sharing levels among donors were expected to vary with sequencing depth.

Trimming took off 2 bases at V and 4 bases at J, with 2 bases between the two ends. This CDR3 is built from 10 residues. Germline V gene sequence: CDR1 SQVTM, CDR2 ANQGSEA. Every donor, a Caucasian adult, lived in Nashville, Tennessee. It was tens of millions of PBMCs that unsorted samples used for genomic DNA. Of note for this clone: Its specificity is unknown.

Clones were sequenced by immunoSEQ multiplex PCR, and TCRdb holds only the in-frame ones, with some missing. In the table there are about 470,000 clones, 79% of which are singletons. The sample consisted of PBMCs. The chain links TRBV29-1 to TRBJ2-5; D ambiguous. This TCR came from a woman in her thirties or forties in good health. Some clones in this sample may be carry-over from other donors' samples. CDR3 sequence (DNA): TGCAGCGTTGAACGAGAGACCCAGTACTTC. Translated: CSVERETQYF.